This TCR beta chain derives from a study of blood T cell repertoires in COVID-19. Study at large: Samples taken during acute and convalescent COVID-19 were collected in the United States, Italy and Spain.

The CDR3 loop spans 16 amino acids. Germline CDR1 is MNHNY and CDR2 is SVGAGI (reference sequence). Trimming left V 6 bases short and J 4 bases short, with 21 bases between. As originally analysed: Reference gene primer amplification yielded estimated nucleated cell counts. Measured with immunoSEQ multiplex PCR; TCRdb has only the in-frame clones, and not every one. D and trimming come from the DNA, and the V and J calls and clone size come from that table. This sample carries 150,000 to 200,000 clones, around 92% of them seen once, and the ten largest clones take approximately 4.8%. This sequence originates from a man aged 25 to 40 with COVID-19, enrolled during active disease. The sample taken for sequencing was peripheral blood. The rearrangement uses TRBV6-6 and TRBJ1-2; D unresolved. The CDR3 protein is CASSGRQSLTFYGYTF. For the CDR3, the DNA is TGTGCCAGCAGCGGAAGGCAGTCGCTGACATTCTATGGCTACACCTTC.